The T cell receptor (beta chain) under discussion was sequenced for a study of blood T cells in healthy people across ages. Study-wide results and limits: No conclusive comparison of naive versus antigen-experienced cells was possible with unsorted PBMCs.

Each sample used at least 6.5 million PBMCs. CDR1 and CDR2 (germline): DFQATT, SNEGSKA (reference sequence). V lost 1 base and J 4 bases, leaving 19 bases between the germline ends. The CDR3 sequence is 16 residues long. The sample holds a few counts of this clonotype. Its specificity is not known. Sample-barcoded 5' priming and a J-beta primer mix drove a second PCR of roughly 7 to 11 cycles. TCRdb recomputed calls from the 5' RACE reads with MiXCR, one row per CDR3 protein. The table lists about 800,000 distinct CDR3 sequences, 58% of them singletons. Sequenced material: blood. This receptor was taken from a man aged 25 to 40 in good health. This chain joins TRBV20-1 and TRBJ2-5; no reliable D call. The CDR3, as DNA: TGCAGTGCTAGAGTGTTTAGGAACTCGGTCGGAGAGACCCAGTACTTC. It translates to CSARVFRNSVGETQYF.